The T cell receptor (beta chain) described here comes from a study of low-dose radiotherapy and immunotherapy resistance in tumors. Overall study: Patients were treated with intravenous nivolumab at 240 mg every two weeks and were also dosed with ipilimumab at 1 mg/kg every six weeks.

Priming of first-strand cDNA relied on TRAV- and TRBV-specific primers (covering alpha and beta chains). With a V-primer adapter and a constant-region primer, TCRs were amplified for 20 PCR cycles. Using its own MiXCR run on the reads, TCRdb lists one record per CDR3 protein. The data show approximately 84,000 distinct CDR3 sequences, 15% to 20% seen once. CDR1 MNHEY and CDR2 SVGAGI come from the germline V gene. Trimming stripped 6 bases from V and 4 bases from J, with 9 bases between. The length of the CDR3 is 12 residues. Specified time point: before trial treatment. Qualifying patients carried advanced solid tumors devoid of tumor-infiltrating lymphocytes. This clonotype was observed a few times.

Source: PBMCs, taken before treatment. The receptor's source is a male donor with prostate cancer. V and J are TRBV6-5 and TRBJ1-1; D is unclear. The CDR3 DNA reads TGTGCCAGCAGCCAGTTCGGCACTGAAGCTTTCTTT. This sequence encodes CASSQFGTEAFF.